The next 20 T cell receptor beta chains were all read from a single sample in a study of shared clonotypes between healthy human individuals (dated by TCRdb to 2020 to 2022). The library relied on the immunoSEQ multiplex PCR assay. Here the immuneACCESS table is served through TCRdb, limited to in-frame sequences with V and J called. Missing clones are a known gap in these copies; in checked studies unresolved V genes cover under half, and the rest lacks a known reason. The sample records over 2 million clones, just under 95% of which are singletons. 0.37% of the sample lies in the top ten. Sequencing used naive CD4+ T cells from PBMCs. The label giving this sample's cell subset or site can be read as: CD45RA+ positively selected. The source of these receptors is a man between 18 and 29 years old in good health. Some clones in this sample may be carry-over from other donors' samples.

This clone came up a few times. The chain carries TRBV28 and TRBJ1-1, with 7 bases that match TRBD1. The V gene's germline CDR1 is MDHEN and CDR2 SYDVKM. V shed 5 bases and J 3 bases; nucleotides not matched to a gene: 3. CDR3 length: 13 residues. The CDR3 loop is CASSTGADTEAFF. The CDR3 DNA follows: TGTGCCAGCAGTACAGGGGCGGACACTGAAGCTTTCTTT.

The chain links TRBV15 to TRBJ1-2; D unresolved. The CDR3 runs 15 residues. CDR1 is LNHNV, CDR2 YYDKDF, per germline (reference sequence). V lost 0 bases and J lost 3, with 11 bases in between. As DNA, the CDR3 is TGTGCCACCAGCAGAGATCCAGGTCGGGACTATGGCTACACCTTC. Its protein product is CATSRDPGRDYGYTF.

The chain recombines TRBV6-5 with TRBJ2-3; D unresolved. V lost 0 bases and J 2 bases, leaving 9 bases between the germline ends. Germline V gene lookup returns CDR1 MNHEY and CDR2 SVGAGI. The CDR3 contains 15 residues. CDR3 nucleotides: TGTGCCAGCAGTTACTCTGGCTATAACACAGATACGCAGTATTTT. Protein product: CASSYSGYNTDTQYF.

This clone was observed once. The V gene is TRBV12-5, the J gene TRBJ2-2; 13 nucleotides line up with TRBD2. V dropped 1 base and J dropped 3; count of bases not matched to a gene: 8. CDR3 size: 19 residues. Germline CDR1 LGHNT, CDR2 FRNRAP. The CDR3 is CASGLGIGLAGEDTGELFF. CDR3 coding DNA: TGTGCTAGTGGTTTGGGAATCGGACTAGCGGGAGAAGACACCGGGGAGCTGTTTTTT. The whole variable domain, filled in from reference TRBV12-5 and TRBJ2-2, reads DARVTQTPRHKVTEMGQEVTMRCQPILGHNTVFWYRQTMMQGLELLAYFRNRAPLDDSGMPKDRFSAEMPDATLATLKIQPSEPRDSAVYFCASGLGIGLAGEDTGELFFGEGSRLTVL.

The V gene is TRBV6-1, the J gene TRBJ1-5; TRBD1 matches 9 bases. The CDR3 totals 13 residues. V lost 8 bases and J lost 5; bases outside the gene matches: 4. Germline CDR1 reads MNHNS; CDR2 reads SASEGT. CDR3 region: CASGTGWDQPQHF. Written as DNA, the CDR3 is TGTGCCAGCGGGACAGGGTGGGATCAGCCCCAGCATTTT.

The chain employs TRBV5-4 and TRBJ2-3; TRBD2 matches 9 bases. Germline V gene data show CDR1 as SGHNT and CDR2 as YYREEE (reference sequence). With 3 bases clipped from V and 6 bases from J, the junction kept 11 bases outside the gene matches. The CDR3 sequence is 16 residues long. The CDR3 bases are TGTGCCAGCAGCTCATTAGCGGGAGAGGCAGTGGATACGCAGTATTTT. It encodes CASSSLAGEAVDTQYF.

V usage is TRBV2 and J usage is TRBJ2-7; TRBD1 is a possible D gene (6 bases). The CDR3 totals 14 residues. CDR1 and CDR2 from the germline V gene are SNHLY and FYNNEI. V lost 8 bases to trimming and J lost 2 bases, with 16 bases between them. The CDR3 nucleotides read TGTGCCAGCTGTGGGGGCAGCCCGCCCTACGAGCAGTACTTC. Its protein is CASCGGSPPYEQYF.

The chain uses TRBV4-2 and TRBJ2-7; D might be TRBD1 (5 bases). Germline CDR1 is LGHNA and CDR2 is YNFKEQ. Deletions cut 4 bases from V and 4 bases from J, with 17 bases between. The CDR3 loop spans 15 amino acids. The CDR3 loop is CASSPQGPGGYEQYF. The CDR3 region has the DNA TGTGCCAGCAGCCCCCAGGGCCCAGGTGGGTACGAGCAGTACTTC.

This chain links TRBV19 with TRBJ1-2; TRBD1 matches at 9 bases. Germline loops: CDR1 LNHDA, CDR2 SQIVND (reference sequence). Trimming cost V 5 bases and J 5 bases; bases outside gene matches: 9. CDR3 size: 15 residues. CDR3 sequence reads: CASSRGQGGNYGYTF. The CDR3 bases are TGTGCCAGTAGTCGGGGACAGGGAGGGAATTATGGCTACACCTTC.

The gene calls are TRBV2 and TRBJ1-2; 8 bases match TRBD1. This CDR3 has 17 amino acids. V trimming: 6 bases; J trimming: 5 bases; junction bases outside the gene matches: 17. CDR1 and CDR2 (germline): SNHLY, FYNNEI. The CDR3 DNA is TGTGCCAGCAGGGACGGACAGGGACCACTCGGACGGTATGGCTACACCTTC. It is translated as CASRDGQGPLGRYGYTF.

The chain uses TRBV5-1 and TRBJ1-1, with 7 nucleotides matching TRBD1. The germline V gene encodes CDR1 SGHRS and CDR2 YFSETQ. This CDR3 region has 16 residues. The trim removed 3 bases at V and 10 bases at J, leaving 18 bases unmatched. Written as DNA, the CDR3 is TGCGCCAGCAGCTCCCTTCTTCAATCGGACAGGCTGGGAGCTTTCTTT. As protein: CASSSLLQSDRLGAFF.

The chain couples TRBV28 to TRBJ1-2; D is possibly TRBD1 (5 bases). Germline CDR1 is MDHEN and CDR2 is SYDVKM. This CDR3 spans 12 amino acids. Between the trimmed V and J ends, which lost 4 bases and 11 bases, there was a span of 14 bases. The CDR3 DNA reads as TGTGCCAGCAGTTCCGGGACGGTGACGTACACCTTC. Amino acid sequence: CASSSGTVTYTF.

The genes are TRBV6-1 and TRBJ1-2, with D unresolved. V was cut by 1 base and J by 0 bases, with 6 bases left in between. In germline, CDR1 is MNHNS, CDR2 SASEGT. CDR3 length: 14 residues. The CDR3 loop is CASSEDGANYGYTF. DNA of the CDR3: TGTGCCAGCAGTGAAGACGGGGCTAACTATGGCTACACCTTC.

This chain joins TRBV28 and TRBJ2-1; a possible D gene is TRBD1 (6 bases). Germline values: CDR1 MDHEN, CDR2 SYDVKM. The CDR3 has 13 amino acids. V lost 5 bases and J 6 bases, leaving 11 bases between the germline ends. This chain's CDR3 is CASSEGQINEQFF. In DNA form, the CDR3 reads TGTGCCAGCAGTGAGGGACAAATCAATGAGCAGTTCTTC.

The chain recombines TRBV28 with TRBJ2-7, with a tentative D call TRBD2 (5 bases). CDR1 and CDR2 from the germline V gene are MDHEN and SYDVKM. This CDR3 is 14 amino acids long. Trimming cost V 1 base and J 6 bases, with 13 bases left between them. The chain's CDR3 is CASSLYPGMGEQYF. CDR3 bases: TGTGCCAGCAGTTTATACCCGGGGATGGGCGAGCAGTACTTC. The variable domain in full, completed from reference TRBV28 and TRBJ2-7, reads DVKVTQSSRYLVKRTGEKVFLECVQDMDHENMFWYRQDPGLGLRLIYFSYDVKMKEKGDIPEGYSVSREKKERFSLILESASTNQTSMYLCASSLYPGMGEQYFGPGTRLTVT.

About this clone itself: The sample has other DNA sequences that encode this CDR3 too. This chain connects TRBV6-5 to TRBJ1-1, with unresolved D. The germline V gene has CDR1 MNHEY and CDR2 SVGAGI. Trimming pared 2 bases from V and 5 bases from J, leaving 9 bases between. The CDR3 extends over 13 amino acids. The chain's CDR3 is CASSYAGGTEAFF. For the CDR3, the DNA is TGTGCCAGCAGTTACGCGGGCGGTACTGAAGCTTTCTTT.

The V call is TRBV4-1, the J call TRBJ2-2, with TRBD2 identical over 11 bases. CDR3 size: 16 residues. CDR1 and CDR2 from the germline V gene are MGHRA and YSYEKL. Trimming took 1 base from V and 5 from J; bases not matched to a gene: 3. The CDR3, as DNA: TGCGCCAGCAGCCAAGTGTCTAGCGGGAGGACCGGGGAGCTGTTTTTT. Protein: CASSQVSSGRTGELFF.

V and J are TRBV28 and TRBJ1-1; D perhaps matches TRBD1 (5 bases). Trimming cost V 6 bases and J 2 bases, with 16 bases left between them. Germline V gene sequence: CDR1 MDHEN, CDR2 SYDVKM. CDR3 size: 15 residues. CDR3 DNA: TGTGCCAGCAGCTCGCCTGGGGCCGGAAACACTGAAGCTTTCTTT. Protein product: CASSSPGAGNTEAFF. The full variable domain, completed using reference TRBV28 and TRBJ1-1, is DVKVTQSSRYLVKRTGEKVFLECVQDMDHENMFWYRQDPGLGLRLIYFSYDVKMKEKGDIPEGYSVSREKKERFSLILESASTNQTSMYLCASSSPGAGNTEAFFGQGTRLTVV.

The chain recombines TRBV5-1 with TRBJ2-3, with 7 positions matching TRBD1. Germline CDR1 and CDR2: SGHRS and YFSETQ. The V and J ends lost 1 base and 0 bases, in that order; junction bases with no gene match: 11. The CDR3 contains 18 residues. DNA for the CDR3: TGCGCCAGCAGCTTGCTCCGAGGGGGCCCGCTAAGCACAGATACGCAGTATTTT. As protein: CASSLLRGGPLSTDTQYF.

A word on this clone: A junction end diverges from the germline sequence, so it may reflect a read error. This chain joins TRBV6-5 and TRBJ2-4; D is possibly TRBD2 (5 bases). The CDR3 covers 13 residues. Germline assignment: CDR1 MNHEY and CDR2 SVGAGI. CDR3 nucleotide sequence: TGTGCCAGCAGTTACTCAAAGCGAGGGCCCATACACTTC. It specifies CASSYSKRGPIHF.